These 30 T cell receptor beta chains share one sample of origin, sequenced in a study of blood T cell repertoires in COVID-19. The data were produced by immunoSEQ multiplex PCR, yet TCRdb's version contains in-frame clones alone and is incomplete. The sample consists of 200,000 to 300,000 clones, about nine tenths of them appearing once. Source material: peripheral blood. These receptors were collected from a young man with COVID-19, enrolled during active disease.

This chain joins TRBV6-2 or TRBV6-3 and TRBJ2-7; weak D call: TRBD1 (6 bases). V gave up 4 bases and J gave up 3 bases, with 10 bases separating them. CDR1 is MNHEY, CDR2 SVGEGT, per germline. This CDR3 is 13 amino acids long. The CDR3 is CASSSDSNYEQYF. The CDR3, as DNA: TGTGCCAGCAGTTCGGACAGCAACTACGAGCAGTACTTC.

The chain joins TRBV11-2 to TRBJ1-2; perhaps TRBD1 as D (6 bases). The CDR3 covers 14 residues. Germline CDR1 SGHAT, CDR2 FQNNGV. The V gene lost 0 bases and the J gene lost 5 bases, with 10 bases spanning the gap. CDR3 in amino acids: CASSLDRGTYGYTF. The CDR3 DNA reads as TGTGCCAGCAGCTTAGACAGGGGAACGTATGGCTACACCTTC.

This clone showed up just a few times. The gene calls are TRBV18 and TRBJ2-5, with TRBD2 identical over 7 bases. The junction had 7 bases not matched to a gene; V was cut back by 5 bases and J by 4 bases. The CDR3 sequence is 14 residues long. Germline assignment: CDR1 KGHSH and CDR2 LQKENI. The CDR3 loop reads CASSNGGGSETQYF. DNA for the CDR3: TGTGCCAGCTCAAACGGGGGAGGGTCAGAGACCCAGTACTTC.

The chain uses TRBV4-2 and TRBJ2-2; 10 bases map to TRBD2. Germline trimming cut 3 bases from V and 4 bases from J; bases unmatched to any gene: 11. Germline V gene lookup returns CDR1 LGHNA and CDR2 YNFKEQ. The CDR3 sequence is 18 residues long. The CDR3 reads CASSQLQGRTSGTGELFF. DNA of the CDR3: TGTGCCAGCAGCCAGCTTCAGGGGAGGACTAGCGGCACCGGGGAGCTGTTTTTT.

The CDR3 sequence: CASSARGTGVTEAFF. CDR3 sequence (DNA): TGTGCCAGCAGCGCCCGCGGGACAGGGGTGACTGAAGCTTTCTTT. The V call is TRBV9, the J call TRBJ1-1, with 10 bases identical to TRBD1. The V gene end was trimmed by 3 bases and the J gene end by 5 bases; junction bases not matched to a gene: 7. Germline V gene data show CDR1 as SGDLS and CDR2 as YYNGEE. This CDR3 is 15 amino acids long. The variable domain in full, with the rest retrieved from reference TRBV9 and TRBJ1-1, is DSGVTQTPKHLITATGQRVTLRCSPRSGDLSVYWYQQSLDQGLQFLIQYYNGEERAKGNILERFSAQQFPDLHSELNLSSLELGDSALYFCASSARGTGVTEAFFGQGTRLTVV.

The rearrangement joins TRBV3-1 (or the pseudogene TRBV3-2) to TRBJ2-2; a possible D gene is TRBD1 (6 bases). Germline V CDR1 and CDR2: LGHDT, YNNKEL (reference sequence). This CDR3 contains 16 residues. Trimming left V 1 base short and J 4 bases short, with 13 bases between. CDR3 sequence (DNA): TGTGCCAGCAGCCAAGGGCAGGGGTGGACCACCGGGGAGCTGTTTTTT. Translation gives CASSQGQGWTTGELFF.

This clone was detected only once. This CDR3 is CASSVVATGRTNEKLFF. The DNA of the CDR3 is TGTGCCAGCAGCGTAGTCGCGACAGGGCGCACTAATGAAAAACTGTTTTTT. The rearrangement links TRBV9 to TRBJ1-4; 7 positions match TRBD1. Losses at the gene ends were 0 bases for V and 2 bases for J; bases not matched to a gene: 7. The germline V gene has CDR1 SGDLS and CDR2 YYNGEE. The CDR3 covers 17 residues.

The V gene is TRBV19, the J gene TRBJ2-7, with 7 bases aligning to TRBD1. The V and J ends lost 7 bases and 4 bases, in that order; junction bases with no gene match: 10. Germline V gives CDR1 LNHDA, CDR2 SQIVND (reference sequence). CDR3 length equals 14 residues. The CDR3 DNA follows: TGTGCCAGTAACCCGACAGGGAGCCTTTACGAGCAGTACTTC. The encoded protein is CASNPTGSLYEQYF.

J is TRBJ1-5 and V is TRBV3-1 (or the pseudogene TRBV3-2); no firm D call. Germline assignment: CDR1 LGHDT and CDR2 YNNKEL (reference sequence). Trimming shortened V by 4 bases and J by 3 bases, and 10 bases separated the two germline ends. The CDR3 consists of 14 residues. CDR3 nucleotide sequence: TGTGCCAGCAGCCCGGGAGCGGCCAATCAGCCCCAGCATTTT. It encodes CASSPGAANQPQHF.

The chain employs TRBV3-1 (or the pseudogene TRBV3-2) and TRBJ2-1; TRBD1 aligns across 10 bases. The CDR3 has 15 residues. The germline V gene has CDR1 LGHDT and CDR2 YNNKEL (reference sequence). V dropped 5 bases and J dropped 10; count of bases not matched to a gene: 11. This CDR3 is CASSLYSGTGVEQFF. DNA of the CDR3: TGTGCCAGCAGCTTGTACTCCGGGACAGGGGTCGAGCAGTTCTTC.

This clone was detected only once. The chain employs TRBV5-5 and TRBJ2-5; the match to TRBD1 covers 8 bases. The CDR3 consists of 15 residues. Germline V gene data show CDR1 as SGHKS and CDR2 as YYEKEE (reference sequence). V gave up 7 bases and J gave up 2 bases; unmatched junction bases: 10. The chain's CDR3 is CASGTKWDRQETQYF. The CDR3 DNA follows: TGTGCCAGCGGAACAAAATGGGACAGGCAAGAGACCCAGTACTTC.

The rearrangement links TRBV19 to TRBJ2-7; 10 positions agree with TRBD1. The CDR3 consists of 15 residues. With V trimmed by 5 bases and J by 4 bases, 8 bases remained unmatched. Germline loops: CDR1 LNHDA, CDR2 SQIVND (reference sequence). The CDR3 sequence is CASSQDRGLRYEQYF. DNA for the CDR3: TGTGCCAGTAGTCAAGACAGGGGGCTTCGTTACGAGCAGTACTTC.

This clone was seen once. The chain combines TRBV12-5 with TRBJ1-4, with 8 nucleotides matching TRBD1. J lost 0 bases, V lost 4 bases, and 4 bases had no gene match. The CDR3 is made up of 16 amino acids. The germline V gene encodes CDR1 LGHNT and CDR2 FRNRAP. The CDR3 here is CASGWGQASTNEKLFF. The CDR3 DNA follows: TGTGCTAGTGGTTGGGGACAGGCGTCAACTAATGAAAAACTGTTTTTT.

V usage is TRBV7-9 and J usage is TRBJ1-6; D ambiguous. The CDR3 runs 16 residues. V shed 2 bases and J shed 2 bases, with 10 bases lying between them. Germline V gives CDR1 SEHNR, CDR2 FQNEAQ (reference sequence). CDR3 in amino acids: CASSLLGSTYNSPLHF. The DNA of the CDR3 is TGTGCCAGCAGCTTACTAGGCAGTACCTATAATTCACCCCTCCACTTT.

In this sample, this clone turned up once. CDR3 bases: TGTGCCAGCAGCTTGGGACAGTCCAATTCACCCCTCCACTTT. Its protein is CASSLGQSNSPLHF. The gene calls are TRBV7-9 and TRBJ1-6, with 7 bases matching TRBD1. CDR3 length: 14 amino acids. Germline V lookup: CDR1 SEHNR, CDR2 FQNEAQ (reference sequence). The J segment lost 7 bases and the V segment lost 3 bases, leaving 3 bases of the junction unmatched. The variable domain in full, with the rest retrieved from reference TRBV7-9 and TRBJ1-6, is DTGVSQNPRHKITKRGQNVTFRCDPISEHNRLYWYRQTLGQGPEFLTYFQNEAQLEKSRLLSDRFSAERPKGSFSTLEIQRTEQGDSAMYLCASSLGQSNSPLHFGNGTRLTVT.

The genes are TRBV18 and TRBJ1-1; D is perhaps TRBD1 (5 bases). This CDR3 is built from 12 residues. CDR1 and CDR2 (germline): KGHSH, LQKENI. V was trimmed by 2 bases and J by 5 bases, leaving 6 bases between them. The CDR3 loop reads CASSPKGTEAFF. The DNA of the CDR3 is TGTGCCAGCTCACCAAAGGGGACTGAAGCTTTCTTT.

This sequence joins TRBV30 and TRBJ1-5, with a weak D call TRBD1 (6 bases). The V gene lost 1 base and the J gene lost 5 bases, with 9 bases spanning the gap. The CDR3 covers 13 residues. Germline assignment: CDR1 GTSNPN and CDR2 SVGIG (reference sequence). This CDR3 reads CAWSEGGDQPQHF. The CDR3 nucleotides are TGTGCCTGGAGTGAGGGGGGGGATCAGCCCCAGCATTTT.

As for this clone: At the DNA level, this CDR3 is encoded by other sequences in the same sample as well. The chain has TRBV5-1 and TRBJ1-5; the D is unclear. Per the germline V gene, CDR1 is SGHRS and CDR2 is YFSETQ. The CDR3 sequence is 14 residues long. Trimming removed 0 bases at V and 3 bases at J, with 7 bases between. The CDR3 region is CASSLDSPNQPQHF. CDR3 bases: TGCGCCAGCAGCTTGGACAGCCCCAATCAGCCCCAGCATTTT.

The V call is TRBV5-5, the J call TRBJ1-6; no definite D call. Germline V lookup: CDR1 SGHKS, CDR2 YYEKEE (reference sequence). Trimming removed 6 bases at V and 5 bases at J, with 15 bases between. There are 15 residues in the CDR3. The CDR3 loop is CASKFFPENNSPLHF. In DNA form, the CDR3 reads TGTGCCAGCAAGTTCTTCCCCGAGAATAATTCACCCCTCCACTTT.

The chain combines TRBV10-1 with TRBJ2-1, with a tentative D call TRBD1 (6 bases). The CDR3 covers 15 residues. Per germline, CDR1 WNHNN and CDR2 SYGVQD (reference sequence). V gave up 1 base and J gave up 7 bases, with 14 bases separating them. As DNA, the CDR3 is TGCGCCAGCAGTGAGTTGTTTACAGGGCTGAATGAGCAGTTCTTC. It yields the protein CASSELFTGLNEQFF.

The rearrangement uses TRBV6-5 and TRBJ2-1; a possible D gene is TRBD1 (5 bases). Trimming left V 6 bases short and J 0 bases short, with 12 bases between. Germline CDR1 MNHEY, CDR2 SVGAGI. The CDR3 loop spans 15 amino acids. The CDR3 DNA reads TGTGCCAGCAGGCTCGACAGTGACTCCTACAATGAGCAGTTCTTC. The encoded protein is CASRLDSDSYNEQFF.

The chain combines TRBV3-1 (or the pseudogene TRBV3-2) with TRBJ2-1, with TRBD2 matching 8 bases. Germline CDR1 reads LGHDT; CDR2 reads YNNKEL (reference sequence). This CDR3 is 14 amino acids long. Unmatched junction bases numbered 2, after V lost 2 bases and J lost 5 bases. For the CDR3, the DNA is TGTGCCAGCAGCCAACAAGCGGGGGACAATGAGCAGTTCTTC. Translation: CASSQQAGDNEQFF.

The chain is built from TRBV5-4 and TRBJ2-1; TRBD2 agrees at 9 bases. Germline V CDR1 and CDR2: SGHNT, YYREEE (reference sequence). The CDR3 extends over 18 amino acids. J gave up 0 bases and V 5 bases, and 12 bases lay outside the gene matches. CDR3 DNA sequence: TGTGCCAGCAGGAGCGTTGCGGGGGGGGAGAGCTCCTACAATGAGCAGTTCTTC. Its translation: CASRSVAGGESSYNEQFF.

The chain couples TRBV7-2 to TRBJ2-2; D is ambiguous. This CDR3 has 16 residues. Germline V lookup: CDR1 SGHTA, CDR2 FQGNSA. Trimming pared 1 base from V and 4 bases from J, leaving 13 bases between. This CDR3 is CASSLGPLESTGELFF. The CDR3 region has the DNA TGTGCCAGCAGCTTAGGCCCTCTAGAGTCCACCGGGGAGCTGTTTTTT.

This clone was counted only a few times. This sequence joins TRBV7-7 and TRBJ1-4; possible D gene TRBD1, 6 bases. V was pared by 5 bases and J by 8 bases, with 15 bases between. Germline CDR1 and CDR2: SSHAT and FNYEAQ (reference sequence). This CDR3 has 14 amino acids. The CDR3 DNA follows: TGTGCCAGCAGCCACGCAGGGGCTGGAGAAAAACTGTTTTTT. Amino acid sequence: CASSHAGAGEKLFF.

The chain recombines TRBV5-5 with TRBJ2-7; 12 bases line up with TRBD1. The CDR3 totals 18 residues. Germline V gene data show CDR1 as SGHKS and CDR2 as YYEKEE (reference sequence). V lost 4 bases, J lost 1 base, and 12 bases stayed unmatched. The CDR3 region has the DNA TGTGCCAGCAGCATATCAGGGACAGGGGGCCTCCGATCCTACGAGCAGTACTTC. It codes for CASSISGTGGLRSYEQYF. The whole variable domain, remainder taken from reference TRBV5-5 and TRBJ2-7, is DAGVTQSPTHLIKTRGQQVTLRCSPISGHKSVSWYQQVLGQGPQFIFQYYEKEERGRGNFPDRFSARQFPNYSSELNVNALLLGDSALYLCASSISGTGGLRSYEQYFGPGTRLTVT.

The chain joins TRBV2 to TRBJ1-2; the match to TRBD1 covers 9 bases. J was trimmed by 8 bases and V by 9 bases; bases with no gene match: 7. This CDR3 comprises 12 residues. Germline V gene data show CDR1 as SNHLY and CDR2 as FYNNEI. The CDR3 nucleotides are TGTGCCAGGGGGGACAGGGAGGGCGGCTACACCTTC. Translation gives CARGDREGGYTF.

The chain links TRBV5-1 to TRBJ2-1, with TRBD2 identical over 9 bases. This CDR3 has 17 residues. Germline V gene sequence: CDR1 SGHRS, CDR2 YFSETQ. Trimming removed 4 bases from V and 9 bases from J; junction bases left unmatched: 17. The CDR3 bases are TGCGCCAGCAGCCTCCTTTCCAGGCGGGGGGGCGCCAGTGAGCAGTTCTTC. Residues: CASSLLSRRGGASEQFF.

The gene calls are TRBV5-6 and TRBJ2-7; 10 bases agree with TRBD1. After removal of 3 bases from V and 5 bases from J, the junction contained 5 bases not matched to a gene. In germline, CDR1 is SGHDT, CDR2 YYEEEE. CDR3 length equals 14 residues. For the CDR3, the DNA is TGTGCCAGCAGCTGGGGACAGGGGACCCACGAGCAGTACTTC. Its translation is CASSWGQGTHEQYF.

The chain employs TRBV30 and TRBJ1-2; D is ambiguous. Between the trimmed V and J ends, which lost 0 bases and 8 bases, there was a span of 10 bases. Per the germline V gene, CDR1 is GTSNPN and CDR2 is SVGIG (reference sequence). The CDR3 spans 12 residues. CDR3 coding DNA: TGTGCCTGGAGTGTACTTGAGGGCGGCTACACCTTC. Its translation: CAWSVLEGGYTF.